This T cell receptor beta chain emerged from a study of blood T cell repertoires in COVID-19 (dated by TCRdb to 2019 to 2021). Study-level background: Samples covering the acute and convalescent phases of COVID-19 were provided by collaborators in the United States, Italy and Spain. The prospective study material was composed of cDNA or gDNA derived from T cells, B-cell-depleted T cells, or PBMCs. Deeply sampled blood TCRbeta repertoires from subjects exposed to, actively infected with, or recovered from COVID-19 were included in the dataset. The repertoires were made available in a free public database intended to serve as a resource for research on the immune response to SARS-CoV-2. The samples were drawn from the first 160 participants of the ongoing ImmuneRACE study and from 1,254 subjects provided by 6 global collaborators. Nearly every sample came with metadata listing a de-identified subject ID, COVID-19 status, age in years and sex. Where HLA class I and class II types were available, the types were taken from metadata supplied by the sample provider, not from assay-based typing. Findings and caveats that apply to the study as a whole: How much clinical and demographic metadata was included differed by source and by participant, and the metadata was provided uncurated.

Spanning cysteine to phenylalanine, the CDR3 consists of 15 amino acids. Only the CDR3 region is kept as DNA, spanning 45 bases read in frame from base 1. From V the trimming removes 0 bases and from J it removes 4 bases, while the gene matches leave 5 bases of the junction unaccounted for. The germline V gene (reference sequence) specifies MNHEY as CDR1 and SMNVEV as CDR2. Each collaborating institution followed its own protocols to collect whole blood in K2EDTA tubes. For TCRbeta analysis, collaborator samples were shipped as frozen whole blood, as isolated PBMCs, or as DNA extracted from either sample type. The immunoSEQ Assay, a bias-controlled multiplex PCR, was used to amplify TCRbeta CDR3 regions from genomic DNA. The paper's processing steps were these. Within the assay, amplification of reference gene primers was used to estimate how many nucleated cells each sample contained. To quantify the absolute abundance of each unique TCRbeta CDR3 rearrangement, sequence reads were collapsed and filtered. Productive Simpson clonality was computed per sample as the square root of Simpson's diversity index over productive rearrangements. The table was pulled from immuneACCESS by TCRdb, which kept in-frame rearrangements only. Such tables lose some clones; where checked, under half of the loss comes from unresolved V genes, and the rest has no known cause. That table gives V, J and clone size, and the DNA gave D and trimming. The sample yields 100,000 to 150,000 clones; roughly 88% were counted once. The leading ten clones occupy roughly 5.4% of the sample.

The sample holds one count of this clone. Its target antigen remains unknown. No base qualities exist here, and no much larger clone lies one base off it. The sequenced material came from peripheral blood. This clonotype was obtained from a human donor in a cohort sampled during active COVID-19. The V and J genes are TRBV27 and TRBJ2-5, and TRBD2 aligns with 7 junction nucleotides. The CDR3 amino acid sequence is: CASSLSDSSGETQYF. The nucleotide sequence is TGTGCCAGCAGTTTATCCGATTCTAGCGGAGAGACCCAGTACTTC.